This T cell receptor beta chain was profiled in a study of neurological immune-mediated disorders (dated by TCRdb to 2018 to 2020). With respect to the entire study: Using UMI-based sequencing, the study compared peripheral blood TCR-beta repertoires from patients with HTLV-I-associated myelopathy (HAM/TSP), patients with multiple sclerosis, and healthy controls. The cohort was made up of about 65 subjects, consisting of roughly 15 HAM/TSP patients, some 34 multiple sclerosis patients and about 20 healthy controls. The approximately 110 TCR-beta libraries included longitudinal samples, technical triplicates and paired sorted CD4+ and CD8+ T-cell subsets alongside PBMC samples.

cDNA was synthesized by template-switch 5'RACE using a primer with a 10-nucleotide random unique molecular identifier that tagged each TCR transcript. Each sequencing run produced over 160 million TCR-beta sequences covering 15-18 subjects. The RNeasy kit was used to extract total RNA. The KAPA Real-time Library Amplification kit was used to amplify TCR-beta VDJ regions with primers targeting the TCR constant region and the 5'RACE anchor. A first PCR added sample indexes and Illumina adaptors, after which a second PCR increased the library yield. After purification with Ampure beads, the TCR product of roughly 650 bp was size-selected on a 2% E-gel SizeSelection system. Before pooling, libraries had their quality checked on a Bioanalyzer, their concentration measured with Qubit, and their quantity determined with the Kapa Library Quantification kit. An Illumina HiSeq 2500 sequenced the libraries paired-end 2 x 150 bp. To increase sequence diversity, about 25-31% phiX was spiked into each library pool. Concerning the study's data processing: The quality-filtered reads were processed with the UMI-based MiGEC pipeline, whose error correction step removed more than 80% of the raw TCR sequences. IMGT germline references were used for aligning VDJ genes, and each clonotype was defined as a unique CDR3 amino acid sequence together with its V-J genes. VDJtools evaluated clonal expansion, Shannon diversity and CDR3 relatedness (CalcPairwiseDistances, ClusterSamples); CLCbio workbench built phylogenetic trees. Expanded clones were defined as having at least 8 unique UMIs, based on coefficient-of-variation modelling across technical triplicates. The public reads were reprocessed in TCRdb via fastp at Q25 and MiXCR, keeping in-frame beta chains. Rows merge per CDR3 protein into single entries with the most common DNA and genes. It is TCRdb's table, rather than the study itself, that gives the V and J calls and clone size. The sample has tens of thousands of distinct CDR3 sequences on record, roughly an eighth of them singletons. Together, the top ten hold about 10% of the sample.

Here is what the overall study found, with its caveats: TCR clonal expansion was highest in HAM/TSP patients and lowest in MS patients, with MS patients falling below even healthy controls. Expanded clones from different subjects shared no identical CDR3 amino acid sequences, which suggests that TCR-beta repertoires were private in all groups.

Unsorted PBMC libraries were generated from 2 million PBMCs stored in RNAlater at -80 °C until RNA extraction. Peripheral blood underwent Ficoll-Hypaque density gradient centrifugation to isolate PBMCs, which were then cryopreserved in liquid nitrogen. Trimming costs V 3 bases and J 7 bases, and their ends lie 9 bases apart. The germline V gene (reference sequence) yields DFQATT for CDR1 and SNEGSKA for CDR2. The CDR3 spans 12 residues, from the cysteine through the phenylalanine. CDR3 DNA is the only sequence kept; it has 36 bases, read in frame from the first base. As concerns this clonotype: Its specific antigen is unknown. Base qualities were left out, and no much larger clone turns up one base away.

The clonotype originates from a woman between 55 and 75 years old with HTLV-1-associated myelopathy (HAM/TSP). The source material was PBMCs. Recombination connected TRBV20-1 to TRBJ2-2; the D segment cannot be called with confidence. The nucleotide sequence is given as TGCAGTGCTAGTTCGGGTCACGGGGAGCTGTTTTTT. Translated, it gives CSASSGHGELFF.